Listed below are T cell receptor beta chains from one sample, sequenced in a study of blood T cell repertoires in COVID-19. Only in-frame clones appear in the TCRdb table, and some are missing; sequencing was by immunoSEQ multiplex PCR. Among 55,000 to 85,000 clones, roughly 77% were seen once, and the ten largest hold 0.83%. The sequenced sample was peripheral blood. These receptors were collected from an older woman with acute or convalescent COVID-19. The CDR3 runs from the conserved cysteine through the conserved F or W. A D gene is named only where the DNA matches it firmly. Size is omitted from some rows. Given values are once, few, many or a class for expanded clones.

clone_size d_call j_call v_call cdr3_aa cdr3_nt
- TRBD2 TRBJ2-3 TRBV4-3 CASSHIASGGSTDTQYF TGCGCCAGCAGCCATATCGCTAGCGGGGGGAGCACAGATACGCAGTATTTT
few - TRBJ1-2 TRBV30 CAWSVHQTYRGYTF TGTGCCTGGAGTGTCCACCAAACCTATCGGGGCTACACCTTC
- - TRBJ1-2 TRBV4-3 CASSQNARQATNYGYTF TGCGCCAGCAGCCAAAACGCCCGACAGGCCACCAACTATGGCTACACCTTC
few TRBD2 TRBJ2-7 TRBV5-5 CASTSGINTDEQYF TGTGCCAGCACTAGCGGGATAAATACCGACGAGCAGTACTTC
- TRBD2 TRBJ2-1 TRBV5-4 CASSFVTSNNEQFF TGTGCCAGCAGCTTTGTGACTAGCAACAATGAGCAGTTCTTC
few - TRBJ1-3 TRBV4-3 CASSTSGGIGNTIYF TGCGCCAGCAGCACCTCGGGGGGTATCGGAAACACCATATATTTT
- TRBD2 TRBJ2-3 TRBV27 CASSFIAGTSTDTQYF TGTGCCAGCAGTTTTATAGCGGGAACTAGCACAGATACGCAGTATTTT
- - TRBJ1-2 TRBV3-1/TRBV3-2 CASSQGNGNYYYGYTF TGTGCCAGCAGCCAAGGGAATGGTAACTACTACTATGGCTACACCTTC
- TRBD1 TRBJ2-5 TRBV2 CASSEWDSQETQYF TGTGCCAGCAGTGAGTGGGACAGCCAAGAGACCCAGTACTTC
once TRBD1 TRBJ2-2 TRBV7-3 CASSAQQGGGELFF TGTGCCAGCAGCGCCCAACAGGGGGGCGGGGAGCTGTTTTTT
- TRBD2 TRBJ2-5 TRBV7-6 CASSPTASGVGETQYF TGTGCCAGCAGCCCGACCGCTAGCGGGGTAGGGGAGACCCAGTACTTC
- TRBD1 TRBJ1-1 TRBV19 CASSNRQGAISEAFF TGTGCCAGTAGTAACAGACAGGGGGCAATCTCTGAAGCTTTCTTT
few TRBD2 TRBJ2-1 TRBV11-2 CASSLVLAGSTEQFF TGTGCCAGCAGCTTAGTGTTAGCGGGATCGACTGAGCAGTTCTTC
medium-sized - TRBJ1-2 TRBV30 CAWGTGQSF TGTGCCTGGGGCACTGGGCAGTCCTTC
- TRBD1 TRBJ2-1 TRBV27 CASRSDRDSYNEQFF TGTGCCAGCAGAAGCGACAGGGACTCCTACAATGAGCAGTTCTTC
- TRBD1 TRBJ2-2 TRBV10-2 CASSELTGAGARELFF TGCGCCAGCAGTGAGCTAACAGGGGCCGGGGCCAGGGAGCTGTTTTTT
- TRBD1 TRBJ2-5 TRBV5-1 CASSLERGHQETQYF TGCGCCAGCAGCTTGGAGAGGGGGCATCAAGAGACCCAGTACTTC
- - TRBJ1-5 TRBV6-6 CASRSEQATNQPQHF TGTGCCAGCAGATCGGAACAGGCAACCAATCAGCCCCAGCATTTT
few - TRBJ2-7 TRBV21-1 CASSKVEGEGEQYF TGTGCCAGCAGCAAAGTTGAGGGTGAGGGCGAGCAGTACTTC
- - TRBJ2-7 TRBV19 CASSIDREGEQYF TGTGCCAGTAGTATAGATCGGGAAGGGGAGCAGTACTTC
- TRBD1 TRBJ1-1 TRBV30 CAWSPKNGDRGTGTEAFF TGTGCCTGGAGTCCTAAGAATGGGGACAGGGGAACGGGCACTGAAGCTTTCTTT
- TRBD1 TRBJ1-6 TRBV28 CASSYPTGGHSPLHF TGTGCCAGCAGTTACCCGACAGGGGGCCATTCACCCCTCCACTTT
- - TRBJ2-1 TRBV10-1 CASSAQGYNEQFF TGCGCCAGCAGTGCTCAGGGCTACAATGAGCAGTTCTTC
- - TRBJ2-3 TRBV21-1 CASSSGLAETDTQYF TGTGCCAGCAGCAGCGGACTAGCGGAGACAGATACGCAGTATTTT
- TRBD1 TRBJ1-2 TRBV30 CAWSPPRTGGGYTF TGTGCCTGGAGTCCCCCTCGGACAGGCGGAGGCTACACCTTC
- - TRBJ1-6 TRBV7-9 CATNRDYNSPLHF TGTGCCACCAACAGGGACTATAATTCACCCCTCCACTTT